This TCR beta chain stems from a study of T cell clusters in autoimmune cytopenias. One tube held mixed TRB-A and TRB-B primer pools for touch-down PCR. TCRdb processed the multiplex PCR reads again and assigns one entry to each CDR3 protein, with no DNA. This table lists 7,000 to 8,000 distinct CDR3 sequences. Each sample's input was around 250 ng genomic DNA, 38,000 or so genome equivalents. Germline CDR1 reads SGHNT; CDR2 reads YYREEE (reference sequence). The CDR3 loop spans 16 amino acids. This receptor was identified in a human donor with an autoimmune cytopenia or autoimmune hepatitis (not recorded which). The chain has TRBV5-4 and TRBJ2-5; the TCRdb D gene call, TRBD2, has no DNA to confirm it. Material for sequencing was peripheral blood. This chain's CDR3 is CASSLGQRGGQETQYF.